This T cell receptor beta chain was obtained from a study of OX40 agonist ivuxolimab in advanced cancers. As for the study in general: Ivuxolimab is a fully human IgG2 antibody that activates OX40 (CD134). One hepatocellular carcinoma and a couple of cutaneous melanoma patients partially responded. Regarding the study as a whole: Researchers report that CD8+ T cells had, on average, more expanded clones than CD4+.

Assay: immunoSEQ multiplex PCR; the TCRdb copy retains only in-frame clones and omits some. The sample holds about 30,000 clones; around 85% are singletons and the top ten take roughly 9.7%. This clone was counted only a few times. Antigen: not known. Blood sampling was done at baseline, cycle 4 day 1, and cycle 7 day 1. Germline V CDR1 and CDR2: LNHNV, YYDKDF (reference sequence). The CDR3 consists of 16 residues. Unmatched junction bases numbered 3, after V lost 2 bases and J lost 1 base. The rearrangement links TRBV15 to TRBJ2-3; 10 nucleotides agree with TRBD2. The origin of this receptor is an adult with an advanced solid tumor such as melanoma, head and neck, liver or kidney cancer. The sample consisted of CD4+ or CD8+ T cells sorted from blood, taken in a trial of the OX40 agonist ivuxolimab. In DNA form, the CDR3 reads TGTGCCACCAGCAGAAGTAGCGGGAGGCGCACAGATACGCAGTATTTT. Translated, it gives CATSRSSGRRTDTQYF.